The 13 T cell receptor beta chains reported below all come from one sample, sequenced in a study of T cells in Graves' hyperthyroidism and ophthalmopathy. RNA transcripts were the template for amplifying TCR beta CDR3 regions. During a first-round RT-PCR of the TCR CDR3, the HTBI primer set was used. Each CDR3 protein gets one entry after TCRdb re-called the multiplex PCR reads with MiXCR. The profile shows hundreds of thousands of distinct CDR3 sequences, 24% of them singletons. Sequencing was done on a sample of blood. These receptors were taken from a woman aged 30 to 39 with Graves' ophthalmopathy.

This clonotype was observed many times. The CDR3 here is CASSLGYGRASQYF. CDR3 nucleotides: TGTGCCAGCAGTTTGGGATACGGGCGTGCCTCCCAGTACTTC. The genes are TRBV12-3 or TRBV12-4 and TRBJ2-5; D ambiguous. This CDR3 region has 14 residues. V lost 3 bases and J 9 bases, leaving 17 bases between the germline ends.

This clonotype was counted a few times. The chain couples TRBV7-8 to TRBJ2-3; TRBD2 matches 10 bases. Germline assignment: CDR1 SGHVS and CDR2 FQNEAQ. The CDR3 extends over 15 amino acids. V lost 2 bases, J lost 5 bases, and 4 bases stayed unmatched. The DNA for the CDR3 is TGTGCCAGCAGCTTACTAGCGGGGGTTGGAGATACGCAGTATTTT. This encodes CASSLLAGVGDTQYF.

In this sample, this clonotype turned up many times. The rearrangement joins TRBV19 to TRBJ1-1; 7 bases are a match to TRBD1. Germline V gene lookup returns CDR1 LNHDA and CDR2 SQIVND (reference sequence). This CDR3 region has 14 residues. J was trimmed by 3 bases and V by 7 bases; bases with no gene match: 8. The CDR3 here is CASKGQAPYTEAFF. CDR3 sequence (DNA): TGTGCCAGTAAAGGACAGGCCCCATACACTGAAGCTTTCTTT.

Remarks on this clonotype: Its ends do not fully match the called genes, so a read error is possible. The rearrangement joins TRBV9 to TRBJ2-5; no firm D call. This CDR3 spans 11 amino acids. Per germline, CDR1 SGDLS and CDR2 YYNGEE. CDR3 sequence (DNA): TGTGCCAGCAGTGAAGAAGAGTCCCAGTACTTC. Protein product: CASSEEESQYF.

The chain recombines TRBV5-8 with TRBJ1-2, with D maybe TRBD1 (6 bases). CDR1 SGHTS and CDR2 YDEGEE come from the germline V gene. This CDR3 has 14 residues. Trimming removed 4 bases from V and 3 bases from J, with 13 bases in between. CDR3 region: CASSLVQGHYGYTF. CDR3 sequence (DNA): TGTGCCAGCAGCCTTGTACAGGGTCACTATGGCTACACCTTC.

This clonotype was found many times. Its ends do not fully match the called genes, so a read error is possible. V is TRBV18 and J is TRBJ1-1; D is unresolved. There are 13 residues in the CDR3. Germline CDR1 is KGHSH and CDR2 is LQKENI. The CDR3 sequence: CASSPAGNTEAFF. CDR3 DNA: TGCGCCAGCAGCCCCGCGGGGAACACTGAAGCTTTCTTT.

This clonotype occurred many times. CDR3 in DNA: TGTGCCAGCCAACTCGGACTGTTCTCCTACGAGCAGTACTTC. This sequence encodes CASQLGLFSYEQYF. This rearrangement joins TRBV6-2 or TRBV6-3 to TRBJ2-7, with D tentatively TRBD2 (5 bases). The germline V gene has CDR1 MNHEY and CDR2 SVGEGT. There are 14 residues in the CDR3. Trimming left V 8 bases short and J 0 bases short, with 14 bases between.

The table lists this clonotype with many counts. CDR3 bases: TGTGCCAGCAGCGCGCAGGTGAACACCGGGGAGCTGTTTTTT. It specifies CASSAQVNTGELFF. The chain recombines TRBV7-9 with TRBJ2-2; D not certain. The germline V gene encodes CDR1 SEHNR and CDR2 FQNEAQ (reference sequence). This CDR3 comprises 14 residues. Between the trimmed V and J ends, which lost 5 bases and 1 base, there was a span of 8 bases.

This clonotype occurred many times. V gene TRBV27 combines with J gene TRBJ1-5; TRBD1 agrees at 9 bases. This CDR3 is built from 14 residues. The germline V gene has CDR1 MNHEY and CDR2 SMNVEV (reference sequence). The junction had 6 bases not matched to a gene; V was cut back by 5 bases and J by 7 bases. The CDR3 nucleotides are TGTGCCAGCAGTCCGGGACAGGGTATGCAGCCCCAGCATTTT. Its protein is CASSPGQGMQPQHF.

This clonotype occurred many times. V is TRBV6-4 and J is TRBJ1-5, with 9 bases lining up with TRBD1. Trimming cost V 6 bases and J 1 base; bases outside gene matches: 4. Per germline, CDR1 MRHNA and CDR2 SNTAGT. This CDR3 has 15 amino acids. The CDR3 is CASSPGTGSNQPQHF. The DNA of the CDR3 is TGTGCCAGCAGCCCAGGGACAGGGAGCAATCAGCCCCAGCATTTT.

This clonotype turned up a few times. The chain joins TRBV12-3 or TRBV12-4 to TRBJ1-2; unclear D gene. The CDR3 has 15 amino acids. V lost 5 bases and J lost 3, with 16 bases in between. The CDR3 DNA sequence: TGTGCCAGCAGTCCAAACCCAGGAAACTACTATGGCTACACCTTC. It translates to CASSPNPGNYYGYTF.

The CDR3 nucleotides are TGTGCCAGCACCTTGGGGCTAGCGGGGGCAACAGATACGCAGTATTTT. It is translated as CASTLGLAGATDTQYF. The chain has TRBV12-3 or TRBV12-4 and TRBJ2-3; TRBD2 agrees at 10 bases. This CDR3 is 16 amino acids long. The V segment lost 7 bases and the J segment 3 bases; nucleotides outside the gene matches: 10.

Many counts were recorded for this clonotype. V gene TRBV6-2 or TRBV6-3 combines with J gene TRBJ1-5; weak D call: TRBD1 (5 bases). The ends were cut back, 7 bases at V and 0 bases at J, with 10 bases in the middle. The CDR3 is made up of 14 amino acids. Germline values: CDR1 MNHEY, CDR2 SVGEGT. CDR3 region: CASNTGYSNQPQHF. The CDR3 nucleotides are TGTGCCAGCAATACAGGATATAGCAATCAGCCCCAGCATTTT.